These T cell receptor beta chains were read from a single sample in a study of OX40 agonist ivuxolimab in advanced cancers. Profiling relied on immunoSEQ multiplex PCR, and the TCRdb table lists in-frame clones only, not all of them. Among tens of thousands of clones listed, around 85% were seen once. Sequences were derived from CD4+ or CD8+ T cells sorted from blood, sampled in a trial of the OX40 agonist ivuxolimab. The receptors here all came from an adult with an advanced solid tumor such as melanoma, head and neck, liver or kidney cancer. Each CDR3 is given with its conserved first and last residue. The order of the fields is V gene, D gene, CDR3 protein. The D gene is left open where the match is weak.

>TRBV30|NA
CAWSDRDRGGETQYF
>TRBV5-6|NA
CASSFTGHRETQYF
>TRBV14|TRBD1
CASSRMTGSQETQYF
>TRBV11-2|NA
CASSPEVSYPHEQYF
>TRBV5-4|NA
CASSLDGGRAKNIQYF
>TRBV5-1|TRBD1
CASSLDPTGVETQYF
>TRBV18|NA
CASSPVTGTFSYEQYF
>TRBV28|TRBD1
CASSLGQGGCDTF
>TRBV7-9|NA
CASSTTDGGYTF
>TRBV2|NA
CASTLEPTGELFF
>TRBV11-2|NA
CASSLSGPISYEQYF
>TRBV19|NA
CASSNGRGYQETQYF
>TRBV28|TRBD2
CASYFRGGEQYF
>TRBV27|NA
CASSFVSRGPKIGYTF
>TRBV28|NA
CASSPPLGSGYGYTF
>TRBV7-3|NA
CASSSPTSSYNEQFF
>TRBV10-1|NA
CASSESWGHIDQPQHF
>TRBV18|NA
CASSQFGRSSYNEQFF
>TRBV5-5|TRBD2
CASSREGYEQYF
>TRBV28|NA
CASSPSGDRQSNQPQHF
>TRBV6-5|NA
CASSYGLQGYEQYF
>TRBV5-5|TRBD1
CASSWGQGYEKLFF
>TRBV9|NA
CASSAGGEAEKLFF
>TRBV5-1|TRBD1
CASSEDRAGDTQYF
>TRBV7-2|NA
CASSLKGGIGELFF
>TRBV18|NA
CASSLQGNTEAFF
>TRBV15|NA
CATSRDTGETQYF
>TRBV5-7|NA
CASMKHPEAFF
>TRBV5-6|NA
CASSRTDQETQYF
>TRBV5-4|NA
CASSPSGGENTIYF
>TRBV29-1|TRBD1
CSVALEVGTANTEAFF
>TRBV5-1|NA
CASSFEGSVSPLHF
>TRBV14|NA
CASSQGHWGDKYF
>TRBV6-5|NA
CASRSSTDTQYF
>TRBV7-9|TRBD1
CASHGTGNTEAFF
>TRBV6-5|TRBD2
CASSYASGGSSYEQYF
>TRBV7-2|TRBD2
CASSLVAGEHTGELFF
>TRBV4-2|NA
CASSNPLGGNQPQHF
>TRBV9|NA
CASSVQAGQETQYF
>TRBV5-1|NA
CASSRTLRGSNEQFF
>TRBV18|NA
CASSPGASYNEQFF
>TRBV28|NA
CASSFIGYRANIQYF
>TRBV27|NA
CASSPGFSGANVLTF
>TRBV28|TRBD1
CASSSGGQVYGYTF
>TRBV6-6|NA
CASSYRDSPLHF
>TRBV18|NA
CASSPSYSPTYTYEQYF
>TRBV11-1|NA
CASSSNLNTEAFF
>TRBV7-3|NA
CASSPQGGTGELFF
>TRBV13|NA
CASSSRGNTEAFF
>TRBV7-2|NA
CASSFTGTPNSGANVLTF
>TRBV9|NA
CASSVGVQGTEAFF
>TRBV29-1|NA
CSVADGLHEQYF
>TRBV4-2|TRBD2
CASSQELAGERHEQYF
>TRBV5-1|TRBD1
CASSLEGTDTGELFF
>TRBV5-1|NA
CASSLGDGHNQPQHF
>TRBV5-1|TRBD1
CASRSGTGPSMNTEAFF